These T cell receptor beta chains were read from a single sample in a study of cytomegalovirus exposure and HLA in healthy donors. TCRdb's table, derived via immunoSEQ multiplex PCR, lists solely in-frame clones and lacks some. The repertoire holds over 100,000 clones, with 8% to 9.5% as singletons. Sequencing input: PBMCs. Every receptor here comes from a man in his forties in good health and CMV-seronegative. Both conserved end residues are part of each CDR3. The size entry is marked missing in some rows and otherwise reads once, few, many or a size class.

V: TRBV29-1; J: TRBJ2-3; size: few; CDR3: CSVEPVPLAGDRTDTQYF
V: TRBV9; J: TRBJ2-1; size: -; CDR3: CASSVEGLDYNEQFF
V: TRBV6-6; J: TRBJ2-7; size: few; CDR3: CASSYSRGGEQYF
V: TRBV5-5; J: TRBJ1-6; size: -; CDR3: CASRDSYNSPLHF
V: TRBV2; J: TRBJ2-2; size: -; CDR3: CASRLTGYTGELFF
V: TRBV5-1; J: TRBJ1-3; size: -; CDR3: CASSLGQGRNTIYF
V: TRBV4-1; J: TRBJ2-5; size: few; CDR3: CASRRTGVGETQYF
V: TRBV19; J: TRBJ1-3; size: -; CDR3: CASSRDYGNTIYF
V: TRBV19; J: TRBJ1-1; size: few; CDR3: CASSSAGVFTEAFF
V: TRBV4-1; J: -; size: -; CDR3: CASSQDPLAGGSYEQYF
V: TRBV6-6; J: TRBJ1-3; size: -; CDR3: CASSYPGTVSGNTIYF
V: TRBV6-5; J: TRBJ1-2; size: few; CDR3: CASSYTGTLYGYTF
V: TRBV7-6; J: TRBJ2-1; size: -; CDR3: CASSLRLADSYNEQFF
V: TRBV7-9; J: TRBJ2-1; size: few; CDR3: CASSLAVAGANEQFF
V: TRBV7-9; J: TRBJ1-3; size: -; CDR3: CASSARGTSGNTIYF
V: TRBV14; J: TRBJ2-3; size: once; CDR3: CASSRAGVLDTQYF
V: TRBV12-1; J: TRBJ2-7; size: -; CDR3: CASSCPHERGYF
V: TRBV27; J: TRBJ1-2; size: few; CDR3: CASRLGDRGGYTF
V: TRBV6-5; J: TRBJ1-1; size: -; CDR3: CASSTQQGAWTEAFF
V: TRBV28; J: TRBJ2-6; size: -; CDR3: CASRRGIRGANVLTF
V: TRBV2; J: TRBJ1-5; size: -; CDR3: CASSRNNKQPQHF
V: TRBV27; J: TRBJ1-2; size: -; CDR3: CASRKELGQSYGYTF
V: TRBV6-1; J: TRBJ2-7; size: -; CDR3: CASSEMASGGYEQYF
V: TRBV4-1; J: TRBJ1-3; size: -; CDR3: CASSHGQGPGNTIYF
V: TRBV5-6; J: TRBJ2-1; size: -; CDR3: CASSPRPVYNEQFF
V: TRBV6-5; J: TRBJ1-1; size: -; CDR3: CASSPRVGSEAFF
V: TRBV15; J: TRBJ1-2; size: -; CDR3: CATSRIVGINYGYTF
V: TRBV6-5; J: TRBJ1-2; size: few; CDR3: CASSYSRGQGYTF
V: TRBV21-1; J: TRBJ2-5; size: few; CDR3: CASSLDGKTQYF
V: TRBV7-2; J: TRBJ2-7; size: -; CDR3: CASSLETGGSYEQYF
V: TRBV14; J: TRBJ2-2; size: -; CDR3: CASSLAGRYTGELFF
V: TRBV4-1; J: TRBJ1-1; size: -; CDR3: CASSQLPGQDPEAFF
V: TRBV15; J: TRBJ2-1; size: few; CDR3: CATSRTSGGPQMKQFF
V: TRBV2; J: TRBJ2-5; size: -; CDR3: CASSRPPAGQETQYF
V: TRBV2; J: TRBJ2-2; size: few; CDR3: CASSEATGANTGELFF
V: TRBV28; J: TRBJ2-1; size: few; CDR3: CASSAGEQFF
V: TRBV7-3; J: TRBJ1-1; size: -; CDR3: CASSLSGGNTEAFF
V: TRBV5-8; J: TRBJ2-5; size: -; CDR3: CASRRGTGGMETQYF
V: TRBV27; J: TRBJ1-1; size: few; CDR3: CASSSTFGQRDTEAFF
V: TRBV13; J: TRBJ2-5; size: few; CDR3: CASSLDVEGGRQETQYF
V: TRBV7-6; J: TRBJ2-1; size: -; CDR3: CASSPLAGGYNEQFF
V: TRBV7-9; J: TRBJ1-3; size: -; CDR3: CASSSPAGGSGNTIYF
V: TRBV27; J: TRBJ1-5; size: -; CDR3: CASTWGVGGNQPQHF
V: TRBV7-9; J: TRBJ1-4; size: -; CDR3: CASSAELNEKLFF
V: TRBV7-9; J: TRBJ1-1; size: few; CDR3: CASNRKDRGAFF
V: TRBV11-3; J: TRBJ2-3; size: few; CDR3: CASSGMTSGGPDTQYF
V: TRBV5-4; J: TRBJ2-3; size: few; CDR3: CASSSYGTPRGTQYF
V: TRBV5-1; J: TRBJ1-3; size: few; CDR3: CASSLSSGMGGNTIYF
V: TRBV19; J: TRBJ2-6; size: -; CDR3: CASSITGANVLTF
V: TRBV11-2; J: TRBJ1-2; size: -; CDR3: CASSMDRGPGYGYTF
V: TRBV6-6; J: TRBJ1-5; size: few; CDR3: CASRRGGQGADQPQHF
V: TRBV7-2; J: TRBJ2-1; size: few; CDR3: CASSPGPGEGNEQFF
V: TRBV19; J: TRBJ1-6; size: few; CDR3: CASSIVEGSNSPLHF
V: TRBV5-1; J: TRBJ2-2; size: -; CDR3: CASKEQGGTGELFF
V: TRBV5-1; J: TRBJ2-7; size: few; CDR3: CASSSGQGADYEQYF
V: TRBV2; J: TRBJ1-6; size: few; CDR3: CASSERSGTFHSPLHF
V: TRBV4-1; J: TRBJ1-3; size: few; CDR3: CASSQKQGERNTIYF
V: TRBV28; J: TRBJ1-4; size: -; CDR3: CASRLGGFNEKLFF